The source of this T cell receptor beta chain is a study of blood T cell repertoires in COVID-19. In the authors' methods: Reference gene primer amplification yielded estimated nucleated cell counts. Here immunoSEQ multiplex PCR was the method, and the copy in TCRdb shows in-frame clones only, minus some. That table furnishes V, J and clone size, whereas the DNA furnished D and trimming. The sample includes some 53,000 clones, roughly 87% of them seen just once. Germline values: CDR1 KGHSH, CDR2 LQKENI. J was trimmed by 6 bases and V by 3 bases; bases with no gene match: 4. The CDR3 totals 14 residues.

The chain recombines TRBV18 with TRBJ2-2; 7 bases line up with TRBD2. Sample: peripheral blood. The source is a human donor with active COVID-19. The donor label of this sample is uncertain. The DNA for the CDR3 is TGTGCCAGCTCACCGGGGACTACCGCCGGGGAGCTGTTTTTT. It specifies CASSPGTTAGELFF.